This T cell receptor (beta chain) came from a study of blood T cell repertoires in COVID-19. Study-wide background: Nucleic acid was either cDNA or gDNA, and it came from T cells, B-cell-depleted T cells, or PBMCs.

The method was immunoSEQ multiplex PCR; TCRdb's version includes in-frame clones alone and lacks a portion of them. The profile shows about 200,000 clones, around nine tenths of them singletons. CDR3 length: 15 residues. The germline V gene has CDR1 GTSNPN and CDR2 SVGIG (reference sequence). V was clipped by 0 bases and J by 6 bases; unmatched bases: 9. Sequencing used peripheral blood. This rearrangement joins TRBV30 to TRBJ2-3, with 7 bases identical to TRBD1. This TCR was recovered from a man aged 18 to 29 with active or convalescent COVID-19. CDR3 loop: CAWSVEGGVRDTQYF. CDR3 bases: TGTGCCTGGAGTGTAGAAGGGGGCGTCAGGGATACGCAGTATTTT. Using reference TRBV30 and TRBJ2-3 for the parts outside the CDR3, the full variable domain is SQTIHQWPATLVQPVGSPLSLECTVEGTSNPNLYWYRQAAGRGLQLLFYSVGIGQISSEVPQNLSASRPQDRQFILSSKKLLLSDSGFYLCAWSVEGGVRDTQYFGPGTRLTVL.